One and the same sample provided the 27 T cell receptor beta chains below, sequenced in a study of T cells after yellow fever vaccination. Using its own MiXCR run on the 5' RACE reads, TCRdb lists one record per CDR3 protein. The table records 250,000 or so distinct CDR3 sequences, 6.7% of them present only once. The sample here was CD4+ T cells sorted from PBMCs, taken on the day of the yellow fever booster vaccination. These receptors all stem from a man aged 30-40 years who received the YFV17D yellow fever vaccine.

This clonotype has only a few counts. J is TRBJ2-3 and V is TRBV7-8, with D tentatively TRBD1 (6 bases). This CDR3 contains 14 residues. Germline CDR1 and CDR2: SGHVS and FQNEAQ. Trimming took 2 bases from V and 7 from J, leaving 13 bases between them. CDR3 sequence reads: CASSLRQGLNTQYF. CDR3 sequence (DNA): TGTGCCAGCAGCTTACGGCAGGGGTTAAATACGCAGTATTTT. Variable domain in full (rest from reference TRBV7-8 and TRBJ2-3): GAGVSQSPRYKVAKRGQDVALRCDPISGHVSLFWYQQALGQGPEFLTYFQNEAQLDKSGLPSDRFFAERPEGSVSTLKIQRTQQEDSAVYLCASSLRQGLNTQYFGPGTRLTVL.

This clonotype was seen many times. The gene calls are TRBV29-1 and TRBJ2-1; 7 bases are shared with TRBD2. The length of the CDR3 is 15 residues. With V trimmed by 4 bases and J by 7 bases, 13 bases remained unmatched. Germline-derived CDR1 and CDR2 are SQVTM and ANQGSEA. The CDR3 sequence is CSVGQLAELINEQFF. The CDR3 region has the DNA TGCAGCGTTGGCCAGCTAGCGGAGCTGATAAATGAGCAGTTCTTC.

The chain uses TRBV5-4 and TRBJ2-7; tentatively, D is TRBD1 (6 bases). The germline V gene has CDR1 SGHNT and CDR2 YYREEE (reference sequence). The CDR3 loop spans 14 amino acids. Trimming pared 1 base from V and 5 bases from J, leaving 13 bases between. The CDR3 DNA sequence: TGTGCCAGCAGCTTGCAAACAGGGCGGGACGAGCAGTACTTC. It translates to CASSLQTGRDEQYF.

This clonotype appeared a few times. The rearrangement joins TRBV7-2 to TRBJ2-4; D gene unclear. V lost 1 base to trimming and J lost 5 bases, with 6 bases between them. Germline assignment: CDR1 SGHTA and CDR2 FQGNSA. This CDR3 is built from 13 residues. The CDR3 loop is CASSLERENIQYF. As DNA, the CDR3 is TGTGCCAGCAGCTTAGAACGGGAAAACATTCAGTACTTC.

This clonotype was counted only a few times. The chain recombines TRBV7-8 with TRBJ1-2; D is ambiguous. The V gene's germline CDR1 is SGHVS and CDR2 FQNEAQ. The CDR3 is 15 residues long. V lost 1 base and J lost 5, with 14 bases in between. CDR3 residues: CASSLVLEGPYGYTF. The CDR3 DNA sequence: TGTGCCAGCAGCTTAGTGCTCGAAGGCCCGTATGGCTACACCTTC.

This clonotype turned up a few times. The chain combines TRBV20-1 with TRBJ2-1; 15 bases are a match to TRBD2. The CDR3 covers 14 residues. CDR1 and CDR2 (germline): DFQATT, SNEGSKA (reference sequence). Trimming cost V 6 bases and J 9 bases; bases outside gene matches: 6. CDR3 sequence (DNA): TGCAGTGCCCAGCCGGGACTAGCGGGAGGTGAGCAGTTCTTC. As protein: CSAQPGLAGGEQFF.

The chain uses TRBV9 and TRBJ2-7; maybe TRBD2 (7 bases). V was shortened by 1 base and J by 3 bases, with 14 bases between the two germline ends. The germline CDR1 and CDR2 sequences are SGDLS and YYNGEE. CDR3 length: 15 residues. The CDR3 region is CASSVIGEGGYEQYF. The CDR3 coding sequence is TGTGCCAGCAGCGTAATCGGGGAGGGGGGCTACGAGCAGTACTTC.

This clonotype was counted between two and nine times. The chain couples TRBV20-1 to TRBJ2-7; maybe TRBD2 (5 bases). CDR1 and CDR2 from the germline V gene are DFQATT and SNEGSKA (reference sequence). CDR3 length equals 15 residues. The V and J ends lost 6 bases and 4 bases respectively, with 22 bases between them. CDR3 amino acids: CSAWDPEVFIYEQYF. The DNA of the CDR3 is TGCAGTGCCTGGGATCCGGAGGTTTTCATTTACGAGCAGTACTTC.

This clonotype has only a few counts. The V and J genes are TRBV7-2 and TRBJ2-7; 8 bases are shared with TRBD2. V lost 5 bases, J lost 2 bases, and 5 bases stayed unmatched. This CDR3 contains 14 residues. Germline-derived CDR1 and CDR2 are SGHTA and FQGNSA. CDR3 sequence reads: CASSPSGPPYEQYF. In DNA, the CDR3 is TGTGCCAGCAGCCCTAGCGGGCCCCCCTACGAGCAGTACTTC.

This clonotype was picked up a small number of times. J is TRBJ2-1 and V is TRBV20-1; the D gene is possibly TRBD2 (5 bases). Germline-derived CDR1 and CDR2 are DFQATT and SNEGSKA (reference sequence). The CDR3 length is 13 residues. V lost 6 bases, J lost 4 bases, and 13 bases lay in between. CDR3 residues: CSARENVYNEQFF. In DNA, the CDR3 is TGCAGTGCCCGGGAAAACGTGTACAATGAGCAGTTCTTC.

The genes are TRBV24-1 and TRBJ2-3; 7 nucleotides agree with TRBD1. The CDR3 loop spans 17 amino acids. The trim removed 11 bases at V and 1 base at J, leaving 17 bases unmatched. Germline V gene data show CDR1 as KGHDR and CDR2 as SFDVKD. CDR3 protein: CAISLGIRGTGTDTQYF. CDR3 coding DNA: TGTGCCATCAGCCTGGGTATCAGGGGGACGGGCACAGATACGCAGTATTTT.

This clonotype has at least ten counts. V and J are TRBV12-3 or TRBV12-4 and TRBJ2-5, with a weak D call TRBD1 (7 bases). This CDR3 has 15 amino acids. V was clipped by 1 base and J by 5 bases, with 14 bases between them. CDR3 in DNA: TGTGCCAGCAGTTTAGGTGCAGGGGGGAGGGAGACCCAGTACTTC. As protein: CASSLGAGGRETQYF.

Details on this clonotype: Being one base from a much bigger clone, this may be a read error. The chain has TRBV11-2 and TRBJ2-7; D is unclear. Looked up from germline, CDR1 is SGHAT and CDR2 is FQNNGV. The CDR3 extends over 13 amino acids. CDR3 protein: CASGLDPSYEQYF. CDR3 DNA: TGTGCCAGCGGCTTAGATCCCAGCTACGAGCAGTACTTC.

This clonotype was seen ten or more times. Here the CDR3 reads CSAYRDRGYEQYF. CDR3 sequence (DNA): TGCAGTGCTTACCGGGACAGGGGTTACGAGCAGTACTTC. The genes are TRBV20-1 and TRBJ2-7; 10 bases agree with TRBD1. Germline-derived CDR1 and CDR2 are DFQATT and SNEGSKA (reference sequence). The CDR3 loop spans 13 amino acids. J gave up 4 bases and V 5 bases, and 5 bases lay outside the gene matches.

This clonotype was observed many times. One end of the junction is discordant with germline, which a read error may explain. The chain links TRBV3-1 to TRBJ2-7; D remains ambiguous. Germline V CDR1 and CDR2: LGHDT, YNNKEL (reference sequence). CDR3 length: 11 amino acids. The CDR3 spells CASSQDRALVF. The CDR3, as DNA: TGTGCCAGCAGCCAAGATAGGGCCTTGGTCTTC.

The chain joins TRBV5-1 to TRBJ2-3; D may correspond to TRBD1 or TRBD2 (7 bases each). The V and J ends lost 0 bases and 4 bases respectively, with 15 bases between them. The CDR3 contains 16 residues. The germline V gene has CDR1 SGHRS and CDR2 YFSETQ. The CDR3 region has the DNA TGCGCCAGCAGCTTGGTGCAGGGGGGGAGTTCAGATACGCAGTATTTT. It translates to CASSLVQGGSSDTQYF.

This chain connects TRBV4-1 to TRBJ2-1, with a weak D call TRBD2 (5 bases). This CDR3 contains 15 residues. CDR1 and CDR2 from the germline V gene are MGHRA and YSYEKL. With 2 bases removed from V and 5 bases from J, the gap between germline ends came to 13 bases. This CDR3 reads CASSQREGRDNEQFF. DNA for the CDR3: TGCGCCAGCAGCCAAAGAGAGGGAAGGGACAATGAGCAGTTCTTC.

This clonotype was observed a handful of times. The rearrangement joins TRBV30 to TRBJ1-2, with D maybe TRBD1 (5 bases). V was clipped by 3 bases and J by 0 bases, with 8 bases between them. The CDR3 totals 13 residues. Germline values: CDR1 GTSNPN, CDR2 SVGIG (reference sequence). For the CDR3, the DNA is TGTGCCTGGAGGCGGGGCCCTAACTATGGCTACACCTTC. This gives the protein CAWRRGPNYGYTF.

This clonotype occurred many times. J is TRBJ2-3 and V is TRBV5-1, with TRBD1 identical over 11 bases. The germline gives CDR1 SGHRS, CDR2 YFSETQ. Trimming removed 4 bases from V and 1 base from J; junction bases left unmatched: 5. The CDR3 runs 16 residues. CDR3 nucleotide sequence: TGCGCCAGCAGCACCGGGACAGGGGGGGGCACAGATACGCAGTATTTT. Translating it yields CASSTGTGGGTDTQYF.

This clonotype has a count of ten or more. CDR3 protein: CSASGGDEQFF. The DNA for the CDR3 is TGCAGTGCTAGCGGGGGGGATGAGCAGTTCTTC. This chain links TRBV20-1 with TRBJ2-1; 8 positions agree with TRBD2. This CDR3 contains 11 residues. V was pared by 3 bases and J by 8 bases, with 0 bases of the junction left unmatched. The germline V gene has CDR1 DFQATT and CDR2 SNEGSKA (reference sequence).

There are many counts of this clonotype. CDR3 nucleotide sequence: TGTGCCAGCAGCCAATCAGGACAGGGCGGGGAGACCCAGTACTTC. Protein: CASSQSGQGGETQYF. The chain couples TRBV4-2 to TRBJ2-5; 8 bases are shared with TRBD1. Germline trimming cut 2 bases from V and 5 bases from J; bases unmatched to any gene: 7. This CDR3 has 15 residues. The germline V gene has CDR1 LGHNA and CDR2 YNFKEQ.

This clonotype showed up many times. The chain has TRBV20-1 and TRBJ2-5; 10 bases match TRBD2. From germline, CDR1 is DFQATT and CDR2 SNEGSKA (reference sequence). CDR3 length: 13 amino acids. Trimming at V came to 5 bases and at J to 4 bases, leaving 4 bases not matched to a gene. This chain's CDR3 is CSAFPSGRETQYF. For the CDR3, the DNA is TGCAGTGCTTTTCCTAGCGGGAGAGAGACCCAGTACTTC.

The chain joins TRBV2 to TRBJ2-5; the D is unclear. The CDR3 length is 11 residues. V was shortened by 7 bases and J by 4 bases, with 7 bases between the two germline ends. Germline values: CDR1 SNHLY, CDR2 FYNNEI. CDR3 in amino acids: CASNLRETQYF. For the CDR3, the DNA is TGTGCCAGCAACCTCAGAGAGACCCAGTACTTC.

This clonotype was picked up a small number of times. The chain carries TRBV19 and TRBJ2-3; 12 nucleotides line up with TRBD2. Germline values: CDR1 LNHDA, CDR2 SQIVND (reference sequence). The CDR3 sequence is 19 residues long. Trimming took 3 bases from V and 2 from J; bases not matched to a gene: 12. The DNA of the CDR3 is TGTGCCAGTAGTATCGGACTAGCGGGATCCAACCCCCACACAGATACGCAGTATTTT. Protein: CASSIGLAGSNPHTDTQYF.

V gene TRBV5-1 combines with J gene TRBJ2-1, with 10 bases that match TRBD2. The CDR3 is made up of 18 amino acids. CDR1 and CDR2 from the germline V gene are SGHRS and YFSETQ. Germline trimming cut 3 bases from V and 9 bases from J; bases unmatched to any gene: 18. CDR3 region: CASSWTGLGASGRSEQFF. As DNA, the CDR3 is TGCGCCAGCAGCTGGACAGGGCTTGGGGCTAGCGGGAGATCTGAGCAGTTCTTC.

This clonotype was found many times. This chain uses TRBV4-3 with TRBJ2-1; no firm D call. Trimming took off 1 base at V and 0 bases at J, with 10 bases between the two ends. CDR1 is LGHNA, CDR2 YSLEER, per germline. The CDR3 has 16 amino acids. In nucleotides, the CDR3 is TGCGCCAGCAGCCAAGCCTTACTTCACTCCTACAATGAGCAGTTCTTC. It encodes CASSQALLHSYNEQFF.

This clonotype was counted only a few times. This chain links TRBV10-3 with TRBJ2-3; 13 nucleotides match TRBD2. Germline CDR1 ENHRY, CDR2 SYGVKD. This CDR3 has 14 amino acids. V was pared by 10 bases and J by 3 bases, with 4 bases of the junction left unmatched. The CDR3 sequence is CATGLAGVTDTQYF. The CDR3 nucleotides are TGTGCCACAGGACTAGCGGGAGTGACAGATACGCAGTATTTT.